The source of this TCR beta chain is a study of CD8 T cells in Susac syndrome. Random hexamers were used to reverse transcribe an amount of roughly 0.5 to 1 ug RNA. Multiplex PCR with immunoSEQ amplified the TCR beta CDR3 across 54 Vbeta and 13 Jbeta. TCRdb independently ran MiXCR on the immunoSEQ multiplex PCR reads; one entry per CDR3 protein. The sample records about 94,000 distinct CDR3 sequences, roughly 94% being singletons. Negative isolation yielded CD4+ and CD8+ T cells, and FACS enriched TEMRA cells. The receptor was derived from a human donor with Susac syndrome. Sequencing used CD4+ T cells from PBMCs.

The CDR3 coding sequence is TGCAGTGCTATAACACCAGGGTATGGCTACACCTTC. This codes for CSAITPGYGYTF. The chain carries TRBV20-1 and TRBJ1-2, with D possibly matching TRBD1 (5 bases). V lost 4 bases, J lost 5 bases, and 11 bases lay in between. Germline CDR1 is DFQATT and CDR2 is SNEGSKA (reference sequence). The CDR3 is 12 residues long.